The 13 T cell receptor beta chains below come from one sample, sequenced in a study of early stage breast cancer tumors. Measured with immunoSEQ multiplex PCR; TCRdb has only the in-frame clones, and not every one. The table has over 20,000 clones, about 70% seen once. Sequencing was carried out using breast tumor tissue. These receptors were collected from a person between 60 and 70 years old with breast cancer.

The V call is TRBV7-9, the J call TRBJ2-7, with 7 bases lining up with TRBD1. The germline gives CDR1 SEHNR, CDR2 FQNEAQ (reference sequence). CDR3 length equals 17 residues. Trimming at V came to 7 bases and at J to 0 bases, leaving 15 bases not matched to a gene. CDR3 in DNA: TGTGCCAGCAATCCTCCGGAAGGACAGGTCGGCTCCTACGAGCAGTACTTC. Protein product: CASNPPEGQVGSYEQYF. Together with reference TRBV7-9 and TRBJ2-7, the CDR3 gives the full variable domain: DTGVSQNPRHKITKRGQNVTFRCDPISEHNRLYWYRQTLGQGPEFLTYFQNEAQLEKSRLLSDRFSAERPKGSFSTLEIQRTEQGDSAMYLCASNPPEGQVGSYEQYFGPGTRLTVT.

The V call is TRBV9, the J call TRBJ2-2, with D perhaps TRBD2 (6 bases). Germline V gene data show CDR1 as SGDLS and CDR2 as YYNGEE. This CDR3 region has 14 residues. Trimming stripped 3 bases from V and 3 bases from J, with 9 bases between. The CDR3 loop reads CASSGDSYTGELFF. CDR3 DNA: TGTGCCAGCAGCGGGGACTCATACACCGGGGAGCTGTTTTTT.

This clone was observed a handful of times. V is TRBV7-8 and J is TRBJ1-5, with 7 bases lining up with TRBD1. CDR3 length: 15 residues. Per the germline V gene, CDR1 is SGHVS and CDR2 is FQNEAQ. Unmatched junction bases numbered 8, after V lost 5 bases and J lost 4 bases. CDR3 nucleotide sequence: TGTGCCAGCAGCCCACACTCAGGGGGGAATCAGCCCCAGCATTTT. It translates to CASSPHSGGNQPQHF.

The chain uses TRBV7-8 and TRBJ1-3; no clear D gene. Germline V gives CDR1 SGHVS, CDR2 FQNEAQ. V shed 4 bases and J shed 3 bases, with 7 bases lying between them. CDR3 length equals 13 residues. The CDR3 DNA reads TGTGCCAGCAGCTATACTGGTGGAAACACCATATATTTT. As protein: CASSYTGGNTIYF. The whole variable domain, filled in from reference TRBV7-8 and TRBJ1-3, reads GAGVSQSPRYKVAKRGQDVALRCDPISGHVSLFWYQQALGQGPEFLTYFQNEAQLDKSGLPSDRFFAERPEGSVSTLKIQRTQQEDSAVYLCASSYTGGNTIYFGEGSWLTVV.

V gene TRBV20-1 combines with J gene TRBJ2-3; D unresolved. CDR1 DFQATT and CDR2 SNEGSKA come from the germline V gene (reference sequence). Trimming shortened V by 3 bases and J by 12 bases, and 13 bases separated the two germline ends. CDR3 length equals 11 residues. The CDR3 DNA is TGCAGTGCTAGGGAGATATTAGACCAGTATTTT. Its translation: CSAREILDQYF.

This clone has a count of ten or more. This chain links TRBV30 with TRBJ1-2, with a weak D call TRBD1 (5 bases). Trimming removed 0 bases from V and 0 bases from J, with 8 bases in between. The germline V gene has CDR1 GTSNPN and CDR2 SVGIG (reference sequence). This CDR3 spans 14 amino acids. DNA for the CDR3: TGTGCCTGGAGTGTTGGGGGGGCTAACTATGGCTACACCTTC. As protein: CAWSVGGANYGYTF.

V and J are TRBV7-2 and TRBJ2-5; no definite D call. The V gene's germline CDR1 is SGHTA and CDR2 FQGNSA. CDR3 size: 14 residues. V lost 5 bases and J 2 bases, leaving 12 bases between the germline ends. The CDR3 bases are TGTGCCAGCAGCAAAACAGATTTGCAAGAGACCCAGTACTTC. It is translated as CASSKTDLQETQYF.

V is TRBV13 and J is TRBJ1-1; D is unclear. Germline CDR1 reads PRHDT; CDR2 reads FYEKMQ (reference sequence). This CDR3 contains 14 residues. Trimming left V 2 bases short and J 6 bases short, with 13 bases between. The DNA of the CDR3 is TGTGCCAGCAGCTTAAGGTCGGGGATCGCTGAAGCTTTCTTT. Amino acids: CASSLRSGIAEAFF.

This chain joins TRBV27 and TRBJ1-2; 7 bases are a match to TRBD1. Losses at the gene ends were 3 bases for V and 4 bases for J; bases not matched to a gene: 2. The CDR3 runs 13 residues. Germline CDR1 reads MNHEY; CDR2 reads SMNVEV (reference sequence). The CDR3 protein is CASSFAGGYGYTF. The CDR3 DNA reads as TGTGCCAGCAGTTTTGCAGGGGGCTATGGCTACACCTTC.

The rearrangement links TRBV11-3 to TRBJ2-1; 8 bases are a match to TRBD2. The CDR3 runs 15 residues. With V trimmed by 2 bases and J by 3 bases, 3 bases remained unmatched. CDR1 SGHNT and CDR2 YENEEA come from the germline V gene. CDR3: CASSLTSGDYNEQFF. The CDR3 DNA follows: TGTGCCAGCAGCTTAACTAGCGGAGACTACAATGAGCAGTTCTTC.

The chain carries TRBV6-1 and TRBJ2-7; 8 nucleotides line up with TRBD2. Germline V gene sequence: CDR1 MNHNS, CDR2 SASEGT. V dropped 1 base and J dropped 2; count of bases not matched to a gene: 4. The CDR3 has 15 amino acids. CDR3 sequence reads: CASSEEGGRTYEQYF. The CDR3 DNA reads TGTGCCAGCAGTGAAGAGGGCGGGAGGACCTACGAGCAGTACTTC.

The gene calls are TRBV27 and TRBJ1-5; D may be TRBD1 (5 bases). Germline V gene data show CDR1 as MNHEY and CDR2 as SMNVEV (reference sequence). V lost 5 bases to trimming and J lost 4 bases, with 21 bases between them. This CDR3 is 17 amino acids long. The CDR3 nucleotides read TGTGCCAGCAGTGAATGGGGAGGGCAGGGAGTGAATCAGCCCCAGCATTTT. Its protein product is CASSEWGGQGVNQPQHF.

The CDR3 loop is CASSIQGGESGYTF. The CDR3 bases are TGTGCCAGCAGCATTCAGGGCGGGGAAAGTGGCTACACCTTC. The J gene is TRBJ1-2, the V gene TRBV6-5, with D tentatively TRBD1 (5 bases). The CDR3 spans 14 residues. V lost 6 bases, J lost 7 bases, and 18 bases lay in between. The germline V gene has CDR1 MNHEY and CDR2 SVGAGI.